Shown below are 21 T cell receptor beta chains from a single sample sequenced in a study of blood T cell repertoires in COVID-19. The repertoire was sequenced with immunoSEQ multiplex PCR; TCRdb's copy has only in-frame clones and lacks some. The table includes under 400,000 clones, 70% to 90% detected once. Sample: PBMCs or T cells enriched from blood (not recorded which). These receptors were collected from a woman in her forties with acute COVID-19.

This clone came up a few times. The chain recombines TRBV6-5 with TRBJ1-1; TRBD1 matches at 7 bases. CDR1 and CDR2 from the germline V gene are MNHEY and SVGAGI. The CDR3 has 14 residues. With V trimmed by 6 bases and J by 6 bases, 10 bases remained unmatched. Here the CDR3 reads CASRETGLKAEAFF. CDR3 coding DNA: TGTGCCAGCAGAGAGACAGGGTTAAAGGCTGAAGCTTTCTTT.

The chain has TRBV20-1 and TRBJ2-7; no firm D call. Germline CDR1 reads DFQATT; CDR2 reads SNEGSKA (reference sequence). V gave up 5 bases and J gave up 2 bases, with 7 bases separating them. The length of the CDR3 is 11 residues. This CDR3 reads CSAHRTYEQYF. CDR3 in DNA: TGCAGTGCTCACAGAACCTACGAGCAGTACTTC.

CDR3 DNA sequence: TGTGCCAGTAGTATAGGAGGCCGGGCTGAAGCTTTCTTT. This gives the protein CASSIGGRAEAFF. V gene TRBV19 combines with J gene TRBJ1-1; no clear D gene. Germline V lookup: CDR1 LNHDA, CDR2 SQIVND (reference sequence). CDR3 length equals 13 residues. Trimming pared 1 base from V and 6 bases from J, leaving 9 bases between.

V and J are TRBV3-1 (or the pseudogene TRBV3-2) and TRBJ2-4; a weak D match, TRBD1 (5 bases). From germline, CDR1 is LGHDT and CDR2 YNNKEL (reference sequence). V lost 2 bases, J lost 0 bases, and 5 bases lay in between. The CDR3 sequence is 14 residues long. This chain's CDR3 is CASSQRGAKNIQYF. The CDR3 nucleotides are TGTGCCAGCAGCCAAAGGGGAGCCAAAAACATTCAGTACTTC.

This chain uses TRBV6-5 with TRBJ2-1; D uncertain. The CDR3 has 13 residues. With 7 bases removed from V and 7 bases from J, the gap between germline ends came to 14 bases. Per germline, CDR1 MNHEY and CDR2 SVGAGI. CDR3 protein: CASTNSRSNEQFF. The DNA of the CDR3 is TGTGCCAGCACTAATTCTCGGAGTAATGAGCAGTTCTTC.

The V call is TRBV29-1, the J call TRBJ2-7; TRBD1 aligns across 11 bases. Germline-derived CDR1 and CDR2 are SQVTM and ANQGSEA. V was pared by 7 bases and J by 6 bases, with 11 bases of the junction left unmatched. This CDR3 comprises 14 residues. Here the CDR3 DNA reads TGCAGCGCCGCCGCCGGGACAGGGGGACGCGAGCAGTACTTC. As protein: CSAAAGTGGREQYF.

This clone was seen many times. The chain joins TRBV3-1 (or the pseudogene TRBV3-2) to TRBJ2-1, with D perhaps matching TRBD1 (6 bases). Looked up from germline, CDR1 is LGHDT and CDR2 is YNNKEL (reference sequence). V gave up 0 bases and J gave up 2 bases, with 20 bases separating them. The CDR3 consists of 19 residues. CDR3 amino acids: CASSQDGFNRVGTYNEQFF. DNA of the CDR3: TGTGCCAGCAGCCAAGATGGGTTTAACAGGGTCGGGACCTACAATGAGCAGTTCTTC.

The sample holds one count of this clone. This chain links TRBV28 with TRBJ2-7; a weak D match, TRBD1 (6 bases). Germline lookup yields CDR1 MDHEN and CDR2 SYDVKM. This CDR3 is built from 13 residues. Trimming took 5 bases from V and 1 from J, leaving 9 bases between them. The chain's CDR3 is CASSQGQSYEQYF. CDR3 coding DNA: TGTGCCAGCAGTCAAGGACAGTCCTACGAGCAGTACTTC.

The CDR3 bases are TGTGCCAGCAGTGAGACCTCCGGCAGGGCCTCGATGAAACTGTTTTTT. Amino acid sequence: CASSETSGRASMKLFF. The chain combines TRBV6-1 with TRBJ1-4, with D possibly being TRBD1 (5 bases). Per germline, CDR1 MNHNS and CDR2 SASEGT. The V gene lost 3 bases and the J gene lost 11 bases, with 22 bases spanning the gap. This CDR3 region has 16 residues.

The chain carries TRBV4-3 and TRBJ1-6, with a tentative D call TRBD1 (6 bases). Trimming pared 0 bases from V and 9 bases from J, leaving 15 bases between. This CDR3 region has 16 residues. CDR1 LGHNA and CDR2 YSLEER come from the germline V gene. The CDR3 sequence: CASSQDWQGLGSPLHF. The CDR3 DNA sequence: TGCGCCAGCAGCCAAGATTGGCAGGGGTTGGGTTCACCCCTCCACTTT.

This clone was observed a handful of times. The chain joins TRBV10-1 to TRBJ2-5; D perhaps matches TRBD1 (7 bases). The CDR3 is 11 amino acids. Germline assignment: CDR1 WNHNN and CDR2 SYGVQD (reference sequence). V was clipped by 9 bases and J by 7 bases, with 12 bases between them. CDR3: CASRQGGTQYF. Here the CDR3 DNA reads TGCGCCAGTCGACAGGGAGGGACCCAGTACTTC.

This chain connects TRBV5-1 to TRBJ1-1; D remains unclear. The CDR3 is 14 amino acids. Trimming stripped 5 bases from V and 2 bases from J, with 13 bases between. Germline lookup yields CDR1 SGHRS and CDR2 YFSETQ. The CDR3 bases are TGCGCCAGCAGTCAAGAGGCACTAAACACTGAAGCTTTCTTT. Encoded protein: CASSQEALNTEAFF.

V and J are TRBV9 and TRBJ1-3, with D perhaps matching TRBD1 (5 bases). The CDR3 loop spans 15 amino acids. V was pared by 0 bases and J by 4 bases, with 11 bases between. Per the germline V gene, CDR1 is SGDLS and CDR2 is YYNGEE. The CDR3 spells CASSVGGTGGNTIYF. The CDR3 coding sequence is TGTGCCAGCAGCGTAGGGGGAACAGGCGGAAACACCATATATTTT.

A single count supports this clone. The genes are TRBV7-2 and TRBJ2-1; possible D gene TRBD1, 5 bases. CDR3 length: 13 residues. CDR1 is SGHTA, CDR2 FQGNSA, per germline. Deletions cut 3 bases from V and 6 bases from J, with 9 bases between. CDR3 sequence: CASSLRQGNEQFF. For the CDR3, the DNA is TGTGCCAGCAGCTTGCGGCAGGGCAATGAGCAGTTCTTC. The full variable domain, in which reference TRBV7-2 and TRBJ2-1 provide the parts outside the CDR3, is GAGVSQSPSNKVTEKGKDVELRCDPISGHTALYWYRQSLGQGLEFLIYFQGNSAPDKSGLPSDRFSAERTGGSVSTLTIQRTQQEDSAVYLCASSLRQGNEQFFGPGTRLTVL.

This rearrangement joins TRBV15 to TRBJ2-1, with TRBD1 matching 7 bases. With 0 bases clipped from V and 5 bases from J, the junction kept 7 bases outside the gene matches. Germline CDR1 and CDR2: LNHNV and YYDKDF (reference sequence). There are 16 residues in the CDR3. The chain's CDR3 is CATSRDPGTVHNEQFF. The CDR3 DNA reads TGTGCCACCAGCAGAGACCCCGGGACAGTCCACAATGAGCAGTTCTTC.

This chain joins TRBV19 and TRBJ1-6, with 7 bases that match TRBD1. V shed 7 bases, J shed 10 bases, and the junction held 4 bases outside the gene matches. The CDR3 covers 12 residues. Germline V gene lookup returns CDR1 LNHDA and CDR2 SQIVND (reference sequence). CDR3 sequence: CASKRQGSPLHF. The CDR3 nucleotides are TGTGCCAGTAAACGACAGGGATCACCCCTCCACTTT.

V usage is TRBV2 and J usage is TRBJ1-5; D might be TRBD1 (6 bases). Trimming pared 4 bases from V and 10 bases from J, leaving 17 bases between. Germline V CDR1 and CDR2: SNHLY, FYNNEI. The CDR3 has 14 residues. CDR3 residues: CASSGTGPLYPQHF. CDR3 in DNA: TGTGCCAGCAGTGGAACAGGGCCGTTATATCCCCAGCATTTT.

The rearrangement links TRBV4-1 to TRBJ2-7; a weak D match, TRBD2 (5 bases). Germline CDR1 MGHRA, CDR2 YSYEKL. Between the trimmed V and J ends, which lost 5 bases and 1 base, there was a span of 12 bases. The CDR3 spans 14 residues. The CDR3 loop reads CASSDSSLSYEQYF. The CDR3 nucleotides read TGCGCCAGCAGCGATTCTAGCCTATCCTACGAGCAGTACTTC.

The rearrangement links TRBV18 to TRBJ1-4; no clear D gene. Germline V gene sequence: CDR1 KGHSH, CDR2 LQKENI. The CDR3 contains 15 residues. The V and J ends lost 2 bases and 5 bases respectively, with 12 bases between them. Here the CDR3 reads CASSPTAQPNEKLFF. The DNA for the CDR3 is TGTGCCAGCTCACCAACAGCACAACCCAATGAAAAACTGTTTTTT.

This chain links TRBV28 with TRBJ2-7, with D possibly TRBD1 on 6 matching bases. The germline CDR1 and CDR2 sequences are MDHEN and SYDVKM. Deletions cut 6 bases from V and 6 bases from J, with 18 bases between. The CDR3 totals 14 residues. This CDR3 is CASRLNHRAGEQYF. The CDR3, as DNA: TGTGCCAGCAGATTAAACCACAGGGCGGGCGAGCAGTACTTC.

This chain connects TRBV5-4 to TRBJ2-7; a possible D gene is TRBD1 (5 bases). V lost 4 bases and J lost 4, with 18 bases in between. The CDR3 runs to 15 residues. CDR1 and CDR2 (germline): SGHNT, YYREEE (reference sequence). The CDR3 region has the DNA TGTGCCAGCAGCCTGGGTAGGGGAACTATGTACGAGCAGTACTTC. Encoded protein: CASSLGRGTMYEQYF.